The 9 T cell receptor beta chains given below trace back to one sample, sequenced in a study of control samples from healthy donors and cancer patients. Method: immunoSEQ multiplex PCR; TCRdb's copy keeps in-frame clones and lacks some. The table has some 130,000 clones, about 92% seen once. The sample comprised PBMCs. The origin of the receptors is a man in his forties or fifties with head and neck cancer.

The chain is built from TRBV18 and TRBJ1-2; 8 bases are a match to TRBD1. After removal of 0 bases from V and 5 bases from J, the junction contained 5 bases not matched to a gene. Germline V CDR1 and CDR2: KGHSH, LQKENI. CDR3 length: 15 residues. CDR3 amino acids: CASSPPDRGRYGYTF. CDR3 DNA sequence: TGTGCCAGCTCACCACCTGACAGGGGAAGATATGGCTACACCTTC.

The J gene is TRBJ2-5, the V gene TRBV5-1; D remains unclear. The germline gives CDR1 SGHRS, CDR2 YFSETQ. V dropped 4 bases and J dropped 0 bases, with 16 bases sitting between them. This CDR3 has 16 amino acids. The CDR3 sequence is CASSPEPSPYQETQYF. CDR3 nucleotide sequence: TGCGCCAGCAGCCCGGAGCCCTCCCCGTACCAAGAGACCCAGTACTTC.

The rearrangement joins TRBV9 to TRBJ2-7; TRBD2 agrees at 7 bases. V lost 0 bases and J lost 4; bases outside the gene matches: 4. This CDR3 contains 14 residues. Germline CDR1 reads SGDLS; CDR2 reads YYNGEE. For the CDR3, the DNA is TGTGCCAGCAGCGTAGGGGGTAGCGGGTACGAGCAGTACTTC. It codes for CASSVGGSGYEQYF. The full variable domain, rest sourced from reference TRBV9 and TRBJ2-7, is DSGVTQTPKHLITATGQRVTLRCSPRSGDLSVYWYQQSLDQGLQFLIQYYNGEERAKGNILERFSAQQFPDLHSELNLSSLELGDSALYFCASSVGGSGYEQYFGPGTRLTVT.

This chain connects TRBV6-1 to TRBJ2-5; D gene uncertain. Between the trimmed V and J ends, which lost 3 bases and 8 bases, there was a span of 19 bases. The CDR3 consists of 15 residues. Germline assignment: CDR1 MNHNS and CDR2 SASEGT. The CDR3 nucleotides read TGTGCCAGCAGTGATTCGGCCCTTTTCTCGAGAACCCAGTACTTC. The encoded protein is CASSDSALFSRTQYF.

The gene calls are TRBV20-1 and TRBJ2-7; maybe TRBD1 (6 bases). V gave up 3 bases and J gave up 2 bases, with 11 bases separating them. In germline, CDR1 is DFQATT, CDR2 SNEGSKA (reference sequence). CDR3 length equals 13 residues. The CDR3: CSASGQRTYEQYF. The CDR3 DNA reads as TGCAGTGCTAGTGGACAGAGGACCTACGAGCAGTACTTC.

V is TRBV30 and J is TRBJ2-3; D tentatively fits TRBD1 or TRBD2 (6 bases each). Per the germline V gene, CDR1 is GTSNPN and CDR2 is SVGIG (reference sequence). The CDR3 has 17 residues. Between the trimmed V and J ends, which lost 1 base and 2 bases, there was a span of 19 bases. The CDR3 nucleotides read TGTGCCTGGAGTGCCTCAGTCGTTTGGGGGGCCACAGATACGCAGTATTTT. It yields the protein CAWSASVVWGATDTQYF.

The chain uses TRBV11-2 and TRBJ1-1; D is uncertain. Trimming took 2 bases from V and 8 from J, leaving 12 bases between them. The CDR3 consists of 13 residues. Germline CDR1 is SGHAT and CDR2 is FQNNGV. CDR3 region: CASSLIPTYEAFF. CDR3 coding DNA: TGTGCCAGCAGCTTAATTCCGACATACGAAGCTTTCTTT.

The V and J genes are TRBV10-3 and TRBJ1-3; 7 positions match TRBD1. Trimming took 8 bases from V and 1 from J; bases not matched to a gene: 5. This CDR3 comprises 14 residues. Germline CDR1 reads ENHRY; CDR2 reads SYGVKD. CDR3 DNA: TGTGCCATCCGACCAGGGGGATCTGGAAACACCATATATTTT. It codes for CAIRPGGSGNTIYF.

The chain uses TRBV2 and TRBJ1-5; D perhaps matches TRBD1 (6 bases). The V end lost 4 bases, the J end lost 2 bases, and 9 bases lay between the germline ends. Germline V gives CDR1 SNHLY, CDR2 FYNNEI. The CDR3 consists of 14 residues. The chain's CDR3 is CASSAEGGNQPQHF. The CDR3 DNA is TGTGCCAGCAGTGCAGAGGGGGGCAATCAGCCCCAGCATTTT. The whole variable domain, filled in from reference TRBV2 and TRBJ1-5, reads EPEVTQTPSHQVTQMGQEVILRCVPISNHLYFYWYRQILGQKVEFLVSFYNNEISEKSEIFDDQFSVERPDGSNFTLKIRSTKLEDSAMYFCASSAEGGNQPQHFGDGTRLSIL.